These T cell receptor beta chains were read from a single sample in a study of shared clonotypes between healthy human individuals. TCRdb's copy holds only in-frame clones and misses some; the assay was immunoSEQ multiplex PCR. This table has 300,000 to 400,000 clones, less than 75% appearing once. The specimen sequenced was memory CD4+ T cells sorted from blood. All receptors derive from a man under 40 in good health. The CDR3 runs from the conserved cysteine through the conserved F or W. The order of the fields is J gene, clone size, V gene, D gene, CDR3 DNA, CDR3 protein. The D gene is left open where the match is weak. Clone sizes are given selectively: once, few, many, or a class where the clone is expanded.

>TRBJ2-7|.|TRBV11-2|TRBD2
TGTGCCAGCAGCCCGGGACTAGCGGACTCCTACGAGCAGTACTTC
CASSPGLADSYEQYF
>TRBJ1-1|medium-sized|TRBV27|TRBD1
TGTGCCAGCAGTTTCTGGGGCGCAGGGGGCTTGGTGACTGAAGCTTTCTTT
CASSFWGAGGLVTEAFF
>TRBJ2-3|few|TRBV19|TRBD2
TGTGCCAGTTCAGACGGGACTAGTTTCTCAGATACGCAGTATTTT
CASSDGTSFSDTQYF
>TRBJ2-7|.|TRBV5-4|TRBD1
TGTGCCAGCAGCCCTGGTGGGGGACAGGGCTACGAGCAGTACTTC
CASSPGGGQGYEQYF
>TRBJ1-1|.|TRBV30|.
TGTGCCTGGAGTGTTAGGGGTTCTGTGGGCACTGAAGCTTTCTTT
CAWSVRGSVGTEAFF
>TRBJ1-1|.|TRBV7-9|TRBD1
TGTGCCAGCAGCTTAGCGGGACAGAGTGAAGCTTTCTTT
CASSLAGQSEAFF
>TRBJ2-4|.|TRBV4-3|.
TGCGCCAGCAGCCAAGAACGTTACGGGAGCGGCAAAAACATTCAGTACTTC
CASSQERYGSGKNIQYF
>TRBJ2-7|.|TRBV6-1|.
TGTGCCAGCAGTGAAACAGGCCAGTACGAGCAGTACTTC
CASSETGQYEQYF
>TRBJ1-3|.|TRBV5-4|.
TGTGCCAGCAGCTACGGCGGCGGCTCTGGAAACACCATATATTTT
CASSYGGGSGNTIYF
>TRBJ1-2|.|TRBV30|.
TGTGCCTGGAGTGTACTGAGTGCGAAAGGCTACACCTTC
CAWSVLSAKGYTF
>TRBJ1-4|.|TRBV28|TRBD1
TGTGCCAGCAGTTTAAAGGGGACAGGGTTTCGAAAACTGTTTTTT
CASSLKGTGFRKLFF
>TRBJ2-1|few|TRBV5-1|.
TGCGCCAGCAGCCAGGGGATGAGCTCCTACAATGAGCAGTTCTTC
CASSQGMSSYNEQFF
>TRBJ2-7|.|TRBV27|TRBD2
TGTGCCAGCAGTTTATTAGCGGGGCCTACCTACGAGCAGTACTTC
CASSLLAGPTYEQYF
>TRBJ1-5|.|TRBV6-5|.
TGTGCCAGCAGTCAGACAAGTTTCAATCAGCCCCAGCATTTT
CASSQTSFNQPQHF
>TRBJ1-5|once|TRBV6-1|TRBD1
TGTGCCAGCAGGACAGGGGGCTTCAATCAGCCCCAGCATTTT
CASRTGGFNQPQHF
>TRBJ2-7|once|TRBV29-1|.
TGCAGCGCTGGTGGAGGGTACGAGCAGTACTTC
CSAGGGYEQYF
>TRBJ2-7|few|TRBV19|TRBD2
TGTGCCAGTAGTGAACTAGCGGGATCCCTTCTCGAGCAGTACTTC
CASSELAGSLLEQYF
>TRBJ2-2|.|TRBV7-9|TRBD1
TGTGCCAGCAGCCGGGGACAGGGGGTATCCGGGGAGCTGTTTTTT
CASSRGQGVSGELFF
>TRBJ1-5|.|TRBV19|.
TGTGCCAGTTCAGGGGTAGGCAATCAGCCCCAGCATTTT
CASSGVGNQPQHF
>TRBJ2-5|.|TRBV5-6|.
TGTGCCAGCAGCTTGCCTTTAATGGAGACCCAGTACTTC
CASSLPLMETQYF
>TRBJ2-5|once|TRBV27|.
TGTGCCAGCAGTTTTCCTGGGGGGGCCGCTCACTTC
CASSFPGGAAHF
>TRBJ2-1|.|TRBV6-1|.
TGTGCCAGCACCTGGACCGGGAACTACAATGAGCAGTTCTTC
CASTWTGNYNEQFF
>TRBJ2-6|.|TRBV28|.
TGTGCCACCGCCAGCTCTGGGGCCAACGTCCTGACTTTC
CATASSGANVLTF
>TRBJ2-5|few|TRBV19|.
TGTGCCAGTAGTATGAACGGCGGGGAGACCCAGTACTTC
CASSMNGGETQYF
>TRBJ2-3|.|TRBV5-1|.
TGCGCCAGCAGCTTGGGACAGGTCGAGGTAGATACGCAGTATTTT
CASSLGQVEVDTQYF
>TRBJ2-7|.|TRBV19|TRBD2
TGTGCCAGTAGTATGGGGACTAGCGGATTTGGCGAGCAGTACTTC
CASSMGTSGFGEQYF
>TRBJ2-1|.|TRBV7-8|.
TGTGCCAGCAGCTTAGGCCTTACAAGCTGGGCTTACAATGAGCAGTTCTTC
CASSLGLTSWAYNEQFF
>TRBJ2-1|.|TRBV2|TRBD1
TGTGCCAGCAGTGGGGACAGGGGAAGGGAACAGTTCTTC
CASSGDRGREQFF
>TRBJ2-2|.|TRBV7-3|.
TGTGCCAGCAGCTTAGCCGCACAGGGTCGCGGGGAGCTGTTTTTT
CASSLAAQGRGELFF
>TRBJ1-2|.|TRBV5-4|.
TGTGCCAGCAGCACTGGGGGCTGGGGGCTGGTCTATGGCTACACCTTC
CASSTGGWGLVYGYTF
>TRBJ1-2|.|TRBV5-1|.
TGCGCCAGCAGCTTGGATGCAAGTAAGGGCTACACCTTC
CASSLDASKGYTF
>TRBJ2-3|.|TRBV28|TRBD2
TGTGCCAGCAGCACGACTAGCGGCAGCACAGATACGCAGTATTTT
CASSTTSGSTDTQYF
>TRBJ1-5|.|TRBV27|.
TGTGCCAGCAGCCTTACAGGGAAGGGCAATCAGCCCCAGCATTTT
CASSLTGKGNQPQHF
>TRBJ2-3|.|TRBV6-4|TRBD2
TGTGCCAGCACGAGAATAGCGGGAGACCCCACAGATACGCAGTATTTT
CASTRIAGDPTDTQYF
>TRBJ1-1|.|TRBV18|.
TGTGCCAGCTCAGAAACCGGGAACACTGAAGCTTTCTTT
CASSETGNTEAFF
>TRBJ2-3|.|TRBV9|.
TGTGCCAGCAGCATACCGACAGCCGCGTCCACAGATACGCAGTATTTT
CASSIPTAASTDTQYF
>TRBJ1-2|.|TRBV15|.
TGTGCCACCAGCAGAGCCGGAACTGACTATGGCTACACCTTC
CATSRAGTDYGYTF
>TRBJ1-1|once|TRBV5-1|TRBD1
TGCGCCAGCAGCTTAGACAGGGGAACTGAAGCTTTCTTT
CASSLDRGTEAFF
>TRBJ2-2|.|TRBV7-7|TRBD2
TGTGCCAGCAGCTTAGCCCTGCTAGCGGGAGGGTTCGTCGGGGAGCTGTTTTTT
CASSLALLAGGFVGELFF
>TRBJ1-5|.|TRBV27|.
TGTGCCAGCAGTAACCGGGTGGGGCTTCGTCAGCCCCAGCATTTT
CASSNRVGLRQPQHF
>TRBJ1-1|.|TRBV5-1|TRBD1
TGCGCCAGCACCACTCAGGGGGCCCCTGAAGCTTTCTTT
CASTTQGAPEAFF
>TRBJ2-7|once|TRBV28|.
TGTGCCAGCAGTTTATTGGGGTTGGCGCACCCCTACGAGCAGTACTTC
CASSLLGLAHPYEQYF
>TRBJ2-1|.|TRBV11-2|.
TGTGCCAGCAGCCCCCCCGGCGCCATACACAATGAGCAGTTCTTC
CASSPPGAIHNEQFF
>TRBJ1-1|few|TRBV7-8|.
TGTGCCAGCAGCCGCAGGGAAAGGAACACTGAAGCTTTCTTT
CASSRRERNTEAFF
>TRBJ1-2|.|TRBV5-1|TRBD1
TGCGCCAGCAGCGATGCAGACCGGGACAGCTATGGCTACACCTTC
CASSDADRDSYGYTF
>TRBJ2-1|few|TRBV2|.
TGTGCCAGCATCGGTAACAGCTATGTTGAGCAGTTCTTC
CASIGNSYVEQFF
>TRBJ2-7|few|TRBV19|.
TGTGCCAGTAGTACAAACTATGGACTCGAGCAGTACTTC
CASSTNYGLEQYF
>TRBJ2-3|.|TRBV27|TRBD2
TGTGCCAGCAGCCCTGAGGTGGGCGGGAGTGTAAGCACAGATACGCAGTATTTT
CASSPEVGGSVSTDTQYF
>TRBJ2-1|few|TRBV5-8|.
TGTGCCAGCAGCTTGGAGGGCTATCATGAGCAGTTCTTC
CASSLEGYHEQFF
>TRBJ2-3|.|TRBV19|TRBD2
TGTGCCAGTAGTCCTAGGGAGGGAAGGAATACGCAGTATTTT
CASSPREGRNTQYF
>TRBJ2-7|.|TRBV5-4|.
TGTGCCAGCAGCCCGACGGGAGTCTCCTACGAGCAGTACTTC
CASSPTGVSYEQYF
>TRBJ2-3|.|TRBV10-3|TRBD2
TGTGCCACCACCATCGGACTAGCGGGAGGCGCAGATACGCAGTATTTT
CATTIGLAGGADTQYF
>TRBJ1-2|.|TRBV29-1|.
TGCAGCGTTGACGCTTATACAGGGTTCGGTGGCTACACCTTC
CSVDAYTGFGGYTF